These T cell receptor beta chains were read from a single sample in a study of blood T cell repertoires in COVID-19. Data came from immunoSEQ multiplex PCR; TCRdb stores just in-frame clones and leaves some out. The data hold 95,000 or so clones, with around 87% observed a single time. Sequencing was done on a sample of peripheral blood. The receptors stem from a human donor in a cohort sampled during active COVID-19. CDR3s include the opening cysteine and the closing phenylalanine or tryptophan. The D gene is left open where the match is weak. Clone size appears in some rows only: once, few, many, or a class for an expanded clone.

d_call: .; j_call: TRBJ1-6; clone_size: .; v_call: TRBV6-5; cdr3_aa: CASSYRLSGEGSPLHF; cdr3_nt: TGTGCCAGCAGTTACAGATTATCGGGCGAGGGTTCACCCCTCCACTTT
d_call: .; j_call: TRBJ1-6; clone_size: .; v_call: TRBV3-1/TRBV3-2; cdr3_aa: CASSQSWDLRNSPLHF; cdr3_nt: TGTGCCAGCAGCCAATCCTGGGACTTAAGGAATTCACCCCTCCACTTT
d_call: .; j_call: TRBJ1-2; clone_size: .; v_call: TRBV4-1; cdr3_aa: CASSQERGQLNYGYTF; cdr3_nt: TGCGCCAGCAGCCAAGAACGGGGACAACTAAACTATGGCTACACCTTC
d_call: TRBD2; j_call: TRBJ2-1; clone_size: .; v_call: TRBV3-1/TRBV3-2; cdr3_aa: CASSQGYLAGGPHEQFF; cdr3_nt: TGTGCCAGCAGCCAAGGGTACTTAGCGGGGGGGCCCCATGAGCAGTTCTTC
d_call: TRBD1; j_call: TRBJ2-2; clone_size: once; v_call: TRBV25-1; cdr3_aa: CASSESNRGWTGELFF; cdr3_nt: TGTGCCAGCAGTGAATCAAACAGGGGGTGGACCGGGGAGCTGTTTTTT
d_call: TRBD1; j_call: TRBJ2-7; clone_size: .; v_call: TRBV7-3; cdr3_aa: CASSDGQGHFRNYEQYF; cdr3_nt: TGTGCCAGCAGCGACGGACAGGGACACTTTAGAAACTACGAGCAGTACTTC
d_call: .; j_call: TRBJ1-5; clone_size: .; v_call: TRBV19; cdr3_aa: CASRVAGVISNQPQHF; cdr3_nt: TGTGCCAGTAGGGTGGCAGGGGTGATAAGCAATCAGCCCCAGCATTTT
d_call: .; j_call: TRBJ1-4; clone_size: .; v_call: TRBV7-8; cdr3_aa: CASSFVAGGGEKLFF; cdr3_nt: TGTGCCAGCAGCTTTGTTGCAGGCGGAGGTGAAAAACTGTTTTTT
d_call: .; j_call: TRBJ1-5; clone_size: .; v_call: TRBV6-2/TRBV6-3; cdr3_aa: CASSGQRGNQPQHF; cdr3_nt: TGTGCCAGCAGCGGGCAGAGGGGCAATCAGCCCCAGCATTTT
d_call: .; j_call: TRBJ2-1; clone_size: .; v_call: TRBV9; cdr3_aa: CASSVGQGPGNEQFF; cdr3_nt: TGTGCCAGCAGCGTAGGCCAGGGCCCTGGGAATGAGCAGTTCTTC
d_call: .; j_call: TRBJ1-4; clone_size: .; v_call: TRBV6-5; cdr3_aa: CASSHRTVNEKLFF; cdr3_nt: TGTGCCAGCAGCCACCGGACAGTTAATGAAAAACTGTTTTTT
d_call: .; j_call: TRBJ2-5; clone_size: .; v_call: TRBV7-8; cdr3_aa: CASSKTSGLQMIETQYF; cdr3_nt: TGTGCCAGCAGCAAAACCTCGGGACTCCAGATGATCGAGACCCAGTACTTC
d_call: .; j_call: TRBJ1-2; clone_size: .; v_call: TRBV9; cdr3_aa: CASSQTGNYGYTF; cdr3_nt: TGTGCCAGCAGCCAGACAGGAAACTATGGCTACACCTTC
d_call: .; j_call: TRBJ2-1; clone_size: once; v_call: TRBV9; cdr3_aa: CASSARAGARYNEQFF; cdr3_nt: TGTGCCAGCAGCGCTCGAGCGGGCGCTAGATACAATGAGCAGTTCTTC
d_call: TRBD2; j_call: TRBJ2-3; clone_size: .; v_call: TRBV4-3; cdr3_aa: CASSQDLASGGTQYF; cdr3_nt: TGCGCCAGCAGCCAAGATCTAGCTAGCGGGGGTACGCAGTATTTT
d_call: .; j_call: TRBJ2-1; clone_size: .; v_call: TRBV5-6; cdr3_aa: CASSPMGIDNEQFF; cdr3_nt: TGTGCCAGCAGCCCCATGGGCATAGACAATGAGCAGTTCTTC
d_call: .; j_call: TRBJ1-1; clone_size: .; v_call: TRBV3-1/TRBV3-2; cdr3_aa: CASSQGQIENTEAFF; cdr3_nt: TGTGCCAGCAGCCAAGGACAGATAGAGAACACTGAAGCTTTCTTT
d_call: .; j_call: TRBJ2-2; clone_size: .; v_call: TRBV5-1; cdr3_aa: CASSLAAAGELFF; cdr3_nt: TGCGCCAGCAGCTTGGCGGCGGCCGGGGAGCTGTTTTTT